This paragraph covers one T cell receptor (beta chain) sequence. Its antigen is currently unknown. CDR1 and CDR2 (germline): SGHRS, YFSETQ. Losses at the gene ends were 4 bases for V and 4 bases for J; bases not matched to a gene: 10. CDR3 size: 16 residues. Primers for the PCR totalled 60 Vbeta and 13 Jbeta. The protocol was immunoSEQ multiplex PCR, while the TCRdb copy is restricted to in-frame clones and leaves out a portion. This table has approximately 190,000 clones, around 86% appearing once. The data derive from a study of cytomegalovirus exposure and HLA in healthy donors. Study-level findings and limits: An analysis done earlier found most TCR beta V segments productive about 87% or about 30% of the time.

This sequence was found in a woman aged 45 to 65 in good health and CMV-seropositive. This rearrangement joins TRBV5-1 to TRBJ2-1; TRBD2 aligns across 8 bases. The specimen was PBMCs. The chain's CDR3 is CASSASSGSAYNEQFF. DNA of the CDR3: TGCGCCAGCAGCGCCTCGAGCGGGAGTGCTTACAATGAGCAGTTCTTC.